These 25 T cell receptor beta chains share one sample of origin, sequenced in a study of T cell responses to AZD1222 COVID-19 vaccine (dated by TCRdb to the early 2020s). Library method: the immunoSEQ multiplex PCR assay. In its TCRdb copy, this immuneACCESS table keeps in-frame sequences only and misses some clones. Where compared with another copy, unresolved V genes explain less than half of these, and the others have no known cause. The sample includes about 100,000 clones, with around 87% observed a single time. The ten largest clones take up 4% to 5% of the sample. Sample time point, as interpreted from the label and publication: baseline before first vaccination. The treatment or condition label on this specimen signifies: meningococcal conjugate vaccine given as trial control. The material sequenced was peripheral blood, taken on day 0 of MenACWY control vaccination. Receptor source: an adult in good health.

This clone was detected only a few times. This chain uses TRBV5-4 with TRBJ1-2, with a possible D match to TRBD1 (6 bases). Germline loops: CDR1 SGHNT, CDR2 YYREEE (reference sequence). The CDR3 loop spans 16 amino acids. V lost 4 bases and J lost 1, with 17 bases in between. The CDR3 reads CASSTGGGRINYGYTF. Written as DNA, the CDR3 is TGTGCCAGCAGCACTGGGGGGGGGCGAATTAACTATGGCTACACCTTC. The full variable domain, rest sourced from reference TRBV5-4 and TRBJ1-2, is ETGVTQSPTHLIKTRGQQVTLRCSSQSGHNTVSWYQQALGQGPQFIFQYYREEENGRGNFPPRFSGLQFPNYSSELNVNALELDDSALYLCASSTGGGRINYGYTFGSGTRLTVV.

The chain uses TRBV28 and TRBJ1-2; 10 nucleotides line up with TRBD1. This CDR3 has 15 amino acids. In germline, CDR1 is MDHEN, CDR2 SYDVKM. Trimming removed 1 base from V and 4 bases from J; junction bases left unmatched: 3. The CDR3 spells CASSLSGTGVYGYTF. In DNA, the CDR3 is TGTGCCAGCAGTTTATCTGGGACAGGGGTCTATGGCTACACCTTC.

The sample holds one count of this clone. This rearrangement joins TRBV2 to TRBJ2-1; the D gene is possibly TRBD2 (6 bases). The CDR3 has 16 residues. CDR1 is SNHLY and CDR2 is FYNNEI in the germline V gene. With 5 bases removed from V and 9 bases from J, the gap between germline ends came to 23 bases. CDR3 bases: TGTGCCAGCAGTACCGGGATCGGGCTTGTGGGAGGTGAGCAGTTCTTC. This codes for CASSTGIGLVGGEQFF.

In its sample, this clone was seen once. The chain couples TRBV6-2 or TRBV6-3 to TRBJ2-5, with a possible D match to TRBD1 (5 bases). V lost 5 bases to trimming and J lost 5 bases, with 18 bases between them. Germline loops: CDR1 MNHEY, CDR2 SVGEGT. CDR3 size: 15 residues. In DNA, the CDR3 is TGTGCCAGCAGTAATGGGGTACAGGCCTCGGAGACCCAGTACTTC. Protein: CASSNGVQASETQYF.

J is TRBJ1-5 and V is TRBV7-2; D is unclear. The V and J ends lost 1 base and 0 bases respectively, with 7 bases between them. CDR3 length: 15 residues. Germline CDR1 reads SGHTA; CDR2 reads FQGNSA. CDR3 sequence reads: CASSLEGISNQPQHF. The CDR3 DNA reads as TGTGCCAGCAGCTTAGAAGGTATTAGCAATCAGCCCCAGCATTTT.

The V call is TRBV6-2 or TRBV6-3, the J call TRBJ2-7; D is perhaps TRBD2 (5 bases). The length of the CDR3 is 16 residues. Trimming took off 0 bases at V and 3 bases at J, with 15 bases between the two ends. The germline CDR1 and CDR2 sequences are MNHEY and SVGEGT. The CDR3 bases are TGTGCCAGCAGTTACTCCGGTGCGGGCGCCAGCTACGAGCAGTACTTC. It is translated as CASSYSGAGASYEQYF.

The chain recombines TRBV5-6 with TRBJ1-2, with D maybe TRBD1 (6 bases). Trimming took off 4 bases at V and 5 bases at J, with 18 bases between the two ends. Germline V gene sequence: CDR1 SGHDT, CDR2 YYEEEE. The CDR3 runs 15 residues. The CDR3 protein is CASSATGPDVYGYTF. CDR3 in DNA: TGTGCCAGCAGCGCGACAGGACCCGACGTGTATGGCTACACCTTC.

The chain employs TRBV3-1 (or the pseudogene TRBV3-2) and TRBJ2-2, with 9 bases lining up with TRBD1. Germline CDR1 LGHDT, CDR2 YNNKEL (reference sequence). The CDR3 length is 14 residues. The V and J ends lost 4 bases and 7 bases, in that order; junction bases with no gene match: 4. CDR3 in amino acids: CASSPGQGFGELFF. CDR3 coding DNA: TGTGCCAGCAGCCCTGGACAGGGGTTCGGGGAGCTGTTTTTT.

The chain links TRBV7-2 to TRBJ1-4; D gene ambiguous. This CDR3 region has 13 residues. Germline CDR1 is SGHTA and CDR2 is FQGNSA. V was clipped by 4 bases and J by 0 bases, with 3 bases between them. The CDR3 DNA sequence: TGTGCCAGCAGCTCCGCAACTAATGAAAAACTGTTTTTT. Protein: CASSSATNEKLFF.

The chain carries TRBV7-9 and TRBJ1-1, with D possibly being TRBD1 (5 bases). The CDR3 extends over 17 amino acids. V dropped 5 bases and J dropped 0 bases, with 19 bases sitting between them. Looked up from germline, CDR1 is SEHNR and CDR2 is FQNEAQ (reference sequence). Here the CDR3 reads CASSPGGAGNMNTEAFF. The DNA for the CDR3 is TGTGCCAGCAGCCCCGGCGGGGCGGGAAACATGAACACTGAAGCTTTCTTT. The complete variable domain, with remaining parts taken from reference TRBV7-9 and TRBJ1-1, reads DTGVSQNPRHKITKRGQNVTFRCDPISEHNRLYWYRQTLGQGPEFLTYFQNEAQLEKSRLLSDRFSAERPKGSFSTLEIQRTEQGDSAMYLCASSPGGAGNMNTEAFFGQGTRLTVV.

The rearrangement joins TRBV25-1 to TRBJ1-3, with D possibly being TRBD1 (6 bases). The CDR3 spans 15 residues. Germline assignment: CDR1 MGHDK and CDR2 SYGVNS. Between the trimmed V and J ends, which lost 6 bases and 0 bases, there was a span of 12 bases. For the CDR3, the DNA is TGTGCCAGCAGGGGGGCGGGGGGCTCTGGAAACACCATATATTTT. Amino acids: CASRGAGGSGNTIYF.

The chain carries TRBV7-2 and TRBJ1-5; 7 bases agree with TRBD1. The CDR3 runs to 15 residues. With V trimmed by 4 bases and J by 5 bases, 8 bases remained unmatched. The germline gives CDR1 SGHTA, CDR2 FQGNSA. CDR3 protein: CASSSRTGRDQPQHF. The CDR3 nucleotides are TGTGCCAGCAGCTCCAGGACAGGCCGGGATCAGCCCCAGCATTTT. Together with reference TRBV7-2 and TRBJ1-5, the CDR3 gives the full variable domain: GAGVSQSPSNKVTEKGKDVELRCDPISGHTALYWYRQSLGQGLEFLIYFQGNSAPDKSGLPSDRFSAERTGGSVSTLTIQRTQQEDSAVYLCASSSRTGRDQPQHFGDGTRLSIL.

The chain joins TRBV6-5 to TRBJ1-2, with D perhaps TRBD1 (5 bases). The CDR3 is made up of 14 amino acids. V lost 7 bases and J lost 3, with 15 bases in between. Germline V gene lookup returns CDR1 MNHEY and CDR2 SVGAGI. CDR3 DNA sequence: TGTGCCAGCACCGAACGGGGGGAGGACTATGGCTACACCTTC. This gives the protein CASTERGEDYGYTF.

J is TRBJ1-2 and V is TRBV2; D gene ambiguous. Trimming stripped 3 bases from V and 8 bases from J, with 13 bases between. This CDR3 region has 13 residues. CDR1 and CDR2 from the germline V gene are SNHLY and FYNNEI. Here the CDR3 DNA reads TGTGCCAGCAGTGACCGGGTCCTGAAGGGCTACACCTTC. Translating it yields CASSDRVLKGYTF.

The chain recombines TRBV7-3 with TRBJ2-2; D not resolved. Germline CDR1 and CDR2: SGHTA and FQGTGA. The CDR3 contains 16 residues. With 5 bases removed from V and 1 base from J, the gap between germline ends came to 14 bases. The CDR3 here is CASSPVFAENTGELFF. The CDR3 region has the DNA TGTGCCAGCAGCCCCGTTTTCGCGGAGAACACCGGGGAGCTGTTTTTT. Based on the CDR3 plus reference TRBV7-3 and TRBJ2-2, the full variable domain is GAGVSQTPSNKVTEKGKYVELRCDPISGHTALYWYRQSLGQGPEFLIYFQGTGAADDSGLPNDRFFAVRPEGSVSTLKIQRTERGDSAVYLCASSPVFAENTGELFFGEGSRLTVL.

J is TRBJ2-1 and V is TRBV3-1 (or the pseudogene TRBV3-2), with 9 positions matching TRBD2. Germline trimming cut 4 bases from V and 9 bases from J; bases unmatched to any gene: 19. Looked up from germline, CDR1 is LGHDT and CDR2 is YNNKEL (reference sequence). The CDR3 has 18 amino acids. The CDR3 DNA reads TGTGCCAGCAGCCCCTGGGTGGGGCGGGGGGGCAAGCAAGGTGAGCAGTTCTTC. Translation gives CASSPWVGRGGKQGEQFF.

The CDR3 nucleotides are TGTGCCAGCAGTCCTAATGGGGCCGTTCCGACCGAGCAGTACTTC. This encodes CASSPNGAVPTEQYF. The rearrangement uses TRBV27 and TRBJ2-7, with TRBD1 as a possible D gene (5 bases). V was cut by 5 bases and J by 6 bases, with 20 bases left in between. The CDR3 has 15 amino acids. The V gene's germline CDR1 is MNHEY and CDR2 SMNVEV (reference sequence).

Here the CDR3 reads CASGTVVSGNTIYF. CDR3 DNA: TGTGCCAGCGGGACAGTGGTCTCTGGAAACACCATATATTTT. The V and J genes are TRBV28 and TRBJ1-3; 7 positions agree with TRBD1. CDR3 length equals 14 residues. V was clipped by 8 bases and J by 0 bases; unmatched bases: 4. Germline CDR1 MDHEN, CDR2 SYDVKM. The full variable domain, in which reference TRBV28 and TRBJ1-3 provide the parts outside the CDR3, is DVKVTQSSRYLVKRTGEKVFLECVQDMDHENMFWYRQDPGLGLRLIYFSYDVKMKEKGDIPEGYSVSREKKERFSLILESASTNQTSMYLCASGTVVSGNTIYFGEGSWLTVV.

CDR3 nucleotide sequence: TGTGCCAGCAGCTTGGGCGGGAGGAGCTACAATGAGCAGTTCTTC. Translation gives CASSLGGRSYNEQFF. This sequence joins TRBV5-8 and TRBJ2-1; 8 bases fit TRBD2. Germline CDR1 and CDR2: SGHTS and YDEGEE. Unmatched junction bases numbered 2, after V lost 0 bases and J lost 3 bases. CDR3 length: 15 residues.

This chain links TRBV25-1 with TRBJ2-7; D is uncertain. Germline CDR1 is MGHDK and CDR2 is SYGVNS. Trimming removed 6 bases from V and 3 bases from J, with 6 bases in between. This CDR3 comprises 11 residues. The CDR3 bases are TGTGCCAGCAGCCAATACTACGAGCAGTACTTC. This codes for CASSQYYEQYF.

The CDR3 spells CACDGQFSYEQYF. In DNA form, the CDR3 reads TGTGCCTGCGACGGACAGTTCTCCTACGAGCAGTACTTC. This chain joins TRBV30 and TRBJ2-7, with D perhaps TRBD1 (6 bases). Germline V gene lookup returns CDR1 GTSNPN and CDR2 SVGIG (reference sequence). The CDR3 has 13 residues. Trimming took 6 bases from V and 0 from J, leaving 12 bases between them. The full variable domain, rest sourced from reference TRBV30 and TRBJ2-7, is SQTIHQWPATLVQPVGSPLSLECTVEGTSNPNLYWYRQAAGRGLQLLFYSVGIGQISSEVPQNLSASRPQDRQFILSSKKLLLSDSGFYLCACDGQFSYEQYFGPGTRLTVT.

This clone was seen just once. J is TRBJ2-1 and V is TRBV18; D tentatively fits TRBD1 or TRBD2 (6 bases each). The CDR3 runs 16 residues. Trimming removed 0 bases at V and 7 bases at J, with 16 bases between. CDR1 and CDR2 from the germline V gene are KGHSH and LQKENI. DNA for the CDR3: TGTGCCAGCTCACCACCGGGGGCGGGACCTTCAAATGAGCAGTTCTTC. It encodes CASSPPGAGPSNEQFF.

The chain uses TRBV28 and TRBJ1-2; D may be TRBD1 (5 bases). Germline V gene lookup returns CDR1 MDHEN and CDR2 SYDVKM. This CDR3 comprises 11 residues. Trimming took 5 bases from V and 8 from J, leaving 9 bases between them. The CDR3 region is CASSPAGGYTF. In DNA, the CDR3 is TGTGCCAGCAGTCCAGCAGGGGGCTACACCTTC.

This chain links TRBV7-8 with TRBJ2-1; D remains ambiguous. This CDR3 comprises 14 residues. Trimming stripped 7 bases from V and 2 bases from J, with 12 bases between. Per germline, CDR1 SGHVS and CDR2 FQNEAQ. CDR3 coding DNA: TGTGCCAGCACCGAGAGGTGTCCCTACAATGAGCAGTTCTTC. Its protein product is CASTERCPYNEQFF.

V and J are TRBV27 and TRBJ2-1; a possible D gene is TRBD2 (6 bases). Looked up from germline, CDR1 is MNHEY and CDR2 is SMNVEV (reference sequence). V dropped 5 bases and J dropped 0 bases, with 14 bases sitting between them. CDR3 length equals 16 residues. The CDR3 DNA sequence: TGTGCCAGCAGTCCCGGGACTCGCAGCTCCTACAATGAGCAGTTCTTC. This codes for CASSPGTRSSYNEQFF.